Shown below are 15 T cell receptor beta chains from a single sample sequenced in a study of CD4 and CD8 cells across lung adenocarcinoma regions. A single record per CDR3 protein comes from TCRdb applying MiXCR to the PCR reads. Among about 5,000 distinct CDR3 sequences listed, around 50% were seen once. The sequenced sample was CD4+ T cells from the margin of a lung tumor. Receptors originate from a female donor with lung adenocarcinoma. The CD4 and CD8 labels of this study may be unreliable.

This clonotype ranks as medium-sized. The chain carries TRBV6-1 and TRBJ1-5; D remains ambiguous. V lost 3 bases and J lost 7, with 10 bases in between. From germline, CDR1 is MNHNS and CDR2 SASEGT. This CDR3 spans 13 amino acids. CDR3 amino acids: CASSDVGVQPQHF. CDR3 in DNA: TGTGCCAGCAGTGATGTCGGGGTCCAGCCCCAGCATTTT.

This clonotype is labeled medium-sized. J is TRBJ2-2 and V is TRBV6-5; no clear D gene. Germline V gene lookup returns CDR1 MNHEY and CDR2 SVGAGI. V was clipped by 2 bases and J by 6 bases, with 7 bases between them. This CDR3 contains 13 residues. CDR3 region: CASSYDGSGELFF. Here the CDR3 DNA reads TGTGCCAGCAGTTACGATGGTTCCGGGGAGCTGTTTTTT.

Relative to its sample, this clonotype is large. V gene TRBV27 combines with J gene TRBJ2-1, with D possibly matching TRBD1 (5 bases). In germline, CDR1 is MNHEY, CDR2 SMNVEV (reference sequence). This CDR3 comprises 16 residues. V lost 0 bases and J 4 bases, leaving 13 bases between the germline ends. The CDR3 nucleotides are TGTGCCAGCAGTTTATCGGGGCAGGAACCATACAATGAGCAGTTCTTC. Translating it yields CASSLSGQEPYNEQFF.

CDR3 region: CASSWGQGGEQYF. CDR3 in DNA: TGTGCCAGCAGCTGGGGCCAGGGGGGCGAGCAGTACTTC. The chain recombines TRBV6-1 with TRBJ2-7, with D possibly matching TRBD1 (7 bases). Germline V gene data show CDR1 as MNHNS and CDR2 as SASEGT. The germline V and J ends were trimmed by 6 bases and 6 bases, with 15 bases remaining between them. CDR3 length equals 13 residues.

The chain uses TRBV6-5 and TRBJ2-1; D may be TRBD1 (6 bases). This CDR3 region has 14 residues. The V gene's germline CDR1 is MNHEY and CDR2 SVGAGI. The ends were cut back, 2 bases at V and 5 bases at J, with 10 bases in the middle. The CDR3 region is CASSYARGNNEQFF. CDR3 DNA: TGTGCCAGCAGTTACGCCAGGGGAAACAATGAGCAGTTCTTC.

This clonotype has a handful of counts. In nucleotides, the CDR3 is TGTGCCAGCAGTTTTGCATCCCTAGCGGGAGTAAGCGGGGAGCTGTTTTTT. As protein: CASSFASLAGVSGELFF. V usage is TRBV27 and J usage is TRBJ2-2, with TRBD2 matching over 10 bases. V trimming: 3 bases; J trimming: 7 bases; junction bases outside the gene matches: 11. The V gene's germline CDR1 is MNHEY and CDR2 SMNVEV (reference sequence). CDR3 size: 17 residues.

J is TRBJ1-1 and V is TRBV27; no firm D call. The CDR3 is made up of 17 amino acids. Trimming left V 2 bases short and J 2 bases short, with 18 bases between. Germline values: CDR1 MNHEY, CDR2 SMNVEV (reference sequence). CDR3 in amino acids: CASSLLFDSGVNTEAFF. The CDR3 bases are TGTGCCAGCAGTTTACTATTTGATTCCGGCGTAAACACTGAAGCTTTCTTT.

A word on this clonotype: At one of its ends the junction is not consistent with the germline gene, which may arise from a read error. The genes are TRBV6-1 and TRBJ2-3; 8 positions agree with TRBD2. The germline V gene has CDR1 MNHNS and CDR2 SASEGT. The CDR3 is 15 residues long. The CDR3, as DNA: TGTGCCAGCAAGGGGGGGGCGGGAGGCACAGATACGCAGTATTTC. Translation: CASKGGAGGTDTQYF.

The chain uses TRBV7-8 and TRBJ2-5; the D gene could be TRBD1 or TRBD2 (5 bases each). Germline V gene sequence: CDR1 SGHVS, CDR2 FQNEAQ. The CDR3 is 15 amino acids. V lost 2 bases, J lost 4 bases, and 14 bases lay in between. The CDR3 bases are TGTGCCAGCAGCTTACGTACGGGGCCAGGAGAGACCCAGTACTTC. This codes for CASSLRTGPGETQYF.

The V gene is TRBV6-1, the J gene TRBJ2-7; D possibly matches TRBD1 or TRBD2 (5 bases each). The CDR3 consists of 13 residues. Germline CDR1 reads MNHNS; CDR2 reads SASEGT. Trimming removed 6 bases at V and 0 bases at J, with 9 bases between. The CDR3 sequence is CASRGTDSYEQYF. Here the CDR3 DNA reads TGTGCCAGCAGGGGGACGGACTCCTACGAGCAGTACTTC.

This clonotype is categorized as large. The chain is built from TRBV6-5 and TRBJ2-1, with a weak D call TRBD1 (6 bases). The J call may be mistaken, given a closer DNA end match to TRBJ2-7. Germline CDR1 and CDR2: MNHEY and SVGAGI. The CDR3 has 14 residues. CDR3: CASSTGTTSYEQYF. The DNA for the CDR3 is TGTGCCAGCAGTACCGGGACAACTTCCTACGAGCAGTACTTC.

The chain carries TRBV3-1 and TRBJ2-1; 10 positions match TRBD2. The CDR3 is 15 amino acids. CDR1 is LGHDT and CDR2 is YNNKEL in the germline V gene (reference sequence). Germline trimming cut 4 bases from V and 8 bases from J; bases unmatched to any gene: 8. Here the CDR3 DNA reads TGTGCCAGCAGCCTTCCAGCGGGAGGGAGTGATGAGCAGTTCTTC. It codes for CASSLPAGGSDEQFF.

The chain employs TRBV12-3 or TRBV12-4 and TRBJ2-1, with D possibly TRBD1 on 6 matching bases. The J call could be wrong; TRBJ2-5 is a better fit for the DNA end. This CDR3 has 17 amino acids. CDR3 DNA: TGTGCCAGCAGTTTCGATTTCGGCGTCAGGGGAGAAGAGACCCAGTACTTC. Protein: CASSFDFGVRGEETQYF.

By share, this clonotype counts as large. The V call is TRBV6-5, the J call TRBJ2-3; the D gene is possibly TRBD2 (6 bases). V lost 4 bases and J lost 0, with 11 bases in between. The germline V gene encodes CDR1 MNHEY and CDR2 SVGAGI. CDR3 length: 15 residues. CDR3 coding DNA: TGTGCCAGCAGTTTCCTTAGCGGTAGCACAGATACGCAGTATTTT. This translates into CASSFLSGSTDTQYF.

Regarding this clonotype: The germline gene is not matched at one end of the junction; a read error may be the cause. This chain connects TRBV6-1 to TRBJ2-4; 12 bases are shared with TRBD1. Germline V gene data show CDR1 as MNHNS and CDR2 as SASEGT. CDR3 length: 14 residues. The CDR3 loop reads CASRGTGGTDMQYF. In DNA, the CDR3 is TGTGCCAGCAGGGGGACAGGGGGCACAGACATGCAGTACTTC.